This T cell receptor beta chain was sequenced during a study of blood T cell repertoires in COVID-19. Overall study context: Sample material is recorded as cDNA or gDNA derived from T cells, B-cell-depleted T cells, or PBMCs.

Each participant's cohort was designated according to participant-reported clinical history. Only in-frame clones appear in the TCRdb table, and some are missing; sequencing was by immunoSEQ multiplex PCR. The data show about 270,000 clones, with 88% seen just once and 3% held by the top ten. The CDR3 is 16 amino acids. With 2 bases clipped from V and 1 base from J, the junction kept 5 bases outside the gene matches. The germline V gene has CDR1 SGHNT and CDR2 YYREEE (reference sequence). The V gene is TRBV5-4, the J gene TRBJ2-1, with 8 positions matching TRBD2. Specimen: PBMCs or T cells enriched from blood (not recorded which). The sequence came from a woman between 50 and 59 years old who had recovered from COVID-19. DNA of the CDR3: TGTGCCAGCAGCTTCGGTTTAGCGGGGTCCTACAATGAGCAGTTCTTC. Residues: CASSFGLAGSYNEQFF.